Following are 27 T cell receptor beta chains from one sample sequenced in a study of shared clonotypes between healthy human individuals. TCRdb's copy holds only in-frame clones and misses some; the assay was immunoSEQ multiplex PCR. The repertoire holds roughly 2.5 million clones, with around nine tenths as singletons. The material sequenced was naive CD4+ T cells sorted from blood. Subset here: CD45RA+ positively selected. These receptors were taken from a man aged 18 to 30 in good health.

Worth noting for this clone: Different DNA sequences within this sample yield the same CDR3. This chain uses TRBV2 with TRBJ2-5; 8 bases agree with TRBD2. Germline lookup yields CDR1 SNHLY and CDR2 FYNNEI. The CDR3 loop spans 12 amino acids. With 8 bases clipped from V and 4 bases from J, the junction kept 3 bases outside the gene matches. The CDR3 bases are TGTGCCAGCTCCCGGGGGGGAGAGACCCAGTACTTC. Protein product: CASSRGGETQYF.

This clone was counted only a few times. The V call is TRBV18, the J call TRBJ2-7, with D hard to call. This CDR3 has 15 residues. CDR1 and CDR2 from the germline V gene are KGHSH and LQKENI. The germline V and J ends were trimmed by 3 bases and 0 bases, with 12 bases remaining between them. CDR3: CASSPKIVSSYEQYF. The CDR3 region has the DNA TGTGCCAGCTCACCCAAAATCGTTAGCTCCTACGAGCAGTACTTC.

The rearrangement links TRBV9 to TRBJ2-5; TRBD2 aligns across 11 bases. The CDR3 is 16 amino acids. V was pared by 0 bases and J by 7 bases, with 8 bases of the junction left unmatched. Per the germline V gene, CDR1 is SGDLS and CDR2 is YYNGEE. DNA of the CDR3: TGTGCCAGCAGCGTAGCATCTAGCGGGGGGTCAGTGACCCAGTACTTC. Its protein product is CASSVASSGGSVTQYF. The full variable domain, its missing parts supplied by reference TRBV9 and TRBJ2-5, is DSGVTQTPKHLITATGQRVTLRCSPRSGDLSVYWYQQSLDQGLQFLIQYYNGEERAKGNILERFSAQQFPDLHSELNLSSLELGDSALYFCASSVASSGGSVTQYFGPGTRLLVL.

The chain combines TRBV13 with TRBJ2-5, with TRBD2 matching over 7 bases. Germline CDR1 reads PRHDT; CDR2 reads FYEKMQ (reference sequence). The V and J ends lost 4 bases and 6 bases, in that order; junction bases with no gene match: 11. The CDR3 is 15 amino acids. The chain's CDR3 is CASSSYKRGMQTQYF. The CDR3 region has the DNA TGTGCCAGCAGCTCCTATAAGCGGGGAATGCAGACCCAGTACTTC.

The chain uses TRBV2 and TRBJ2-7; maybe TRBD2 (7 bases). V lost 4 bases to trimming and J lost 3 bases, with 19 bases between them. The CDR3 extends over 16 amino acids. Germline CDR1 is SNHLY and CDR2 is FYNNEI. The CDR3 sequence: CASSGAPRGDYYEQYF. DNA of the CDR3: TGTGCCAGCAGTGGGGCACCTAGGGGGGACTACTACGAGCAGTACTTC.

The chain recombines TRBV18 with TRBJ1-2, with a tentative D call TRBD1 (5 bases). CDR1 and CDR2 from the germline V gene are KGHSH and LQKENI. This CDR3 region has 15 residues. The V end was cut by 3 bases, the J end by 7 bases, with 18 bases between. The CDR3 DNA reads TGTGCCAGCTCACCTGGGACGGGCGAGACCCTTGGCTACACCTTC. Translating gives CASSPGTGETLGYTF.

The CDR3 loop reads CASSDLPGELFF. CDR3 coding DNA: TGTGCCAGCAGTGATTTACCCGGGGAGCTGTTTTTT. The chain employs TRBV6-4 and TRBJ2-2; no clear D gene. Germline loops: CDR1 MRHNA, CDR2 SNTAGT. This CDR3 has 12 amino acids. Trimming removed 3 bases from V and 6 bases from J, with 5 bases in between.

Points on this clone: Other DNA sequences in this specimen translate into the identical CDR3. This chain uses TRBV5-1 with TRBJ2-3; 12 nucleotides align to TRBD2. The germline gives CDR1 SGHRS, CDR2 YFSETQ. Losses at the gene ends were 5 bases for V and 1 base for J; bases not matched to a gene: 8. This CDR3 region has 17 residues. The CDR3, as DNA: TGCGCCAGCAGTCTAGCGGGAGGGCCCGGGGGCACAGATACGCAGTATTTT. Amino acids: CASSLAGGPGGTDTQYF. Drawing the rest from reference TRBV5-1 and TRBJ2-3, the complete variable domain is KAGVTQTPRYLIKTRGQQVTLSCSPISGHRSVSWYQQTPGQGLQFLFEYFSETQRNKGNFPGRFSGRQFSNSRSEMNVSTLELGDSALYLCASSLAGGPGGTDTQYFGPGTRLTVL.

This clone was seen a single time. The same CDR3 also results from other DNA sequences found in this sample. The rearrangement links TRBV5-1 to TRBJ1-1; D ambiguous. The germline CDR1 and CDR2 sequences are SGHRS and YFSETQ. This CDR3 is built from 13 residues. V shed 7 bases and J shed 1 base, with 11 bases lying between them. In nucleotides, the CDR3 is TGCGCCAGCTCTCAAACGGGGAACACTGAAGCTTTCTTT. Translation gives CASSQTGNTEAFF.

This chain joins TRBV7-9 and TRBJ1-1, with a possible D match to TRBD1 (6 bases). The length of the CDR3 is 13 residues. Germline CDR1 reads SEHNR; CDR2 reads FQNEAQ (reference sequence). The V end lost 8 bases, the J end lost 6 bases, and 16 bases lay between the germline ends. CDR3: CASAGQGKAEAFF. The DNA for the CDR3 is TGTGCCAGCGCCGGGCAGGGGAAGGCTGAAGCTTTCTTT.

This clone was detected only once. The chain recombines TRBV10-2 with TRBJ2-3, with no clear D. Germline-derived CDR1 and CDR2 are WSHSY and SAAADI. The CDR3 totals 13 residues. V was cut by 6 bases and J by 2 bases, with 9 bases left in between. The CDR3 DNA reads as TGCGCCAGCAGGACCGCCGTCACAGATACGCAGTATTTT. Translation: CASRTAVTDTQYF.

This CDR3 reads CASSFIGSGANVLTF. Written as DNA, the CDR3 is TGTGCCAGCAGCTTTATCGGTTCTGGGGCCAACGTCCTGACTTTC. V is TRBV7-8 and J is TRBJ2-6; D gene unclear. Trimming left V 3 bases short and J 1 base short, with 7 bases between. Germline V CDR1 and CDR2: SGHVS, FQNEAQ. This CDR3 contains 15 residues.

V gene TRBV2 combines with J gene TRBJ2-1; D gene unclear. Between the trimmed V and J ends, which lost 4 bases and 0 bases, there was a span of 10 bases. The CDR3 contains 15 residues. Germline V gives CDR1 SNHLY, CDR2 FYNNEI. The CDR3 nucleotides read TGTGCCAGCAGTGTCGGTGGGCTCTCCTACAATGAGCAGTTCTTC. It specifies CASSVGGLSYNEQFF. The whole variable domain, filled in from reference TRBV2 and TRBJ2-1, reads EPEVTQTPSHQVTQMGQEVILRCVPISNHLYFYWYRQILGQKVEFLVSFYNNEISEKSEIFDDQFSVERPDGSNFTLKIRSTKLEDSAMYFCASSVGGLSYNEQFFGPGTRLTVL.

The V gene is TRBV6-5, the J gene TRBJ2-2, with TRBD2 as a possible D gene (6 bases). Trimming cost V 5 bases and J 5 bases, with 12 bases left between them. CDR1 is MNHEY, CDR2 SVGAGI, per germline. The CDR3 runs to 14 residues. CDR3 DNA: TGTGCCAGCAGTCACTTGGCGGGGACCGGGGAGCTGTTTTTT. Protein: CASSHLAGTGELFF.

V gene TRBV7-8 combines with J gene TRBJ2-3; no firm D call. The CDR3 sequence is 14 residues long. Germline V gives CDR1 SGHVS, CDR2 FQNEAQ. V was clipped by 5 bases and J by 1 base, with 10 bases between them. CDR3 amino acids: CASSPWTGTDTQYF. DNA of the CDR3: TGTGCCAGCAGCCCGTGGACGGGCACAGATACGCAGTATTTT.

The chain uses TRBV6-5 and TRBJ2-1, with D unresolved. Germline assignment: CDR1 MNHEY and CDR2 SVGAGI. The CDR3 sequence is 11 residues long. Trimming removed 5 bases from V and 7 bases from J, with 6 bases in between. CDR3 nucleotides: TGTGCCAGCAGTACCCGTAATGAGCAGTTCTTC. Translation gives CASSTRNEQFF.

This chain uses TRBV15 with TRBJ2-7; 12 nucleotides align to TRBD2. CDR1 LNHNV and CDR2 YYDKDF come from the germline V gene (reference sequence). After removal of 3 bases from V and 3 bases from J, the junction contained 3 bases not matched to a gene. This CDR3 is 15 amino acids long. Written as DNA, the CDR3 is TGTGCCACCAGCAGGAGACTAGCGGGAGTCTACGAGCAGTACTTC. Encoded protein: CATSRRLAGVYEQYF.

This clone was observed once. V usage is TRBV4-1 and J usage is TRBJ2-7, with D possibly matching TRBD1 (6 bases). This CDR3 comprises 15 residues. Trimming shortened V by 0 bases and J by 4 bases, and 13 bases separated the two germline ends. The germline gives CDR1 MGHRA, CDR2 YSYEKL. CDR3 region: CASSQDVQGLYEQYF. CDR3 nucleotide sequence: TGCGCCAGCAGCCAAGATGTCCAGGGGTTGTACGAGCAGTACTTC.

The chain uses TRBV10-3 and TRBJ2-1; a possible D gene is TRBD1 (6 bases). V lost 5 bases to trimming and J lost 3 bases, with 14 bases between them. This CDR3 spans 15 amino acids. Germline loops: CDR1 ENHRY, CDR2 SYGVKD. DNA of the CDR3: TGTGCCATCAGTCCAGCCGGGACACTCTACAATGAGCAGTTCTTC. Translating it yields CAISPAGTLYNEQFF.

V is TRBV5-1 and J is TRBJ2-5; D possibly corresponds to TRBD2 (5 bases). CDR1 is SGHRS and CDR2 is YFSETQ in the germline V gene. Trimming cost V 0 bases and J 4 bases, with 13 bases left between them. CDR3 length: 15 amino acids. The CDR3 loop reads CASSLAFGMRETQYF. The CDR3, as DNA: TGCGCCAGCAGCTTGGCATTCGGGATGCGAGAGACCCAGTACTTC.

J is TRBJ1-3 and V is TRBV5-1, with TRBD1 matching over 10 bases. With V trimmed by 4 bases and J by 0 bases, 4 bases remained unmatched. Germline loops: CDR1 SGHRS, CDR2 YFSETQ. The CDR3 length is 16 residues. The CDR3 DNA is TGCGCCAGCAGCCTGGGACAGGGGTTCTCTGGAAACACCATATATTTT. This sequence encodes CASSLGQGFSGNTIYF.

The CDR3 DNA is TGTGCCTGGAGTGGGGCCAGTCGCGTTGAGCAGTTCTTC. This sequence encodes CAWSGASRVEQFF. The V and J genes are TRBV30 and TRBJ2-1; D not certain. V dropped 1 base and J dropped 9 bases, with 13 bases sitting between them. Germline-derived CDR1 and CDR2 are GTSNPN and SVGIG (reference sequence). The CDR3 covers 13 residues.

The CDR3 protein is CASSQQGAEEKLFF. In nucleotides, the CDR3 is TGTGCCAGCAGTCAACAGGGGGCGGAGGAAAAACTGTTTTTT. J is TRBJ1-4 and V is TRBV6-5; 9 bases fit TRBD1. The CDR3 contains 14 residues. Germline CDR1 and CDR2: MNHEY and SVGAGI. V was pared by 5 bases and J by 8 bases, with 6 bases of the junction left unmatched.

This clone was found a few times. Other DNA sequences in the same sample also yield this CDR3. The DNA for the CDR3 is TGTGCCAGCAGCCAGAACAACTATGGCTACACCTTC. Translation: CASSQNNYGYTF. The chain joins TRBV7-9 to TRBJ1-2; D unresolved. The CDR3 covers 12 residues. V was cut by 5 bases and J by 2 bases, with 6 bases left in between. CDR1 and CDR2 (germline): SEHNR, FQNEAQ (reference sequence).

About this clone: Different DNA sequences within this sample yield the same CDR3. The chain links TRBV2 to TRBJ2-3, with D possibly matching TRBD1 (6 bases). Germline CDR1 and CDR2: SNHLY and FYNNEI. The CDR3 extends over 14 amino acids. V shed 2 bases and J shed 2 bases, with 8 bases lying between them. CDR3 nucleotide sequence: TGTGCCAGCAGTGAACAGGGGCCCACAGATACGCAGTATTTT. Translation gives CASSEQGPTDTQYF.

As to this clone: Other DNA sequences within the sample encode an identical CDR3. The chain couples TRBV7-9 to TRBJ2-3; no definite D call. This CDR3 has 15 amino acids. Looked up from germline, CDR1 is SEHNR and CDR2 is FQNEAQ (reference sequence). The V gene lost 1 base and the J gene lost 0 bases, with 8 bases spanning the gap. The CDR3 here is CASSLDGSSTDTQYF. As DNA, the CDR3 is TGTGCCAGCAGCTTAGACGGAAGTAGCACAGATACGCAGTATTTT.

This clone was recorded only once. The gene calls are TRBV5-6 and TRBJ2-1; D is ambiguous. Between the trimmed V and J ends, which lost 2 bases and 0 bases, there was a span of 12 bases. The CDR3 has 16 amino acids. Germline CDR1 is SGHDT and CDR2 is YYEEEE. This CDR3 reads CASSLETPSSYNEQFF. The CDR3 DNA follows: TGTGCCAGCAGCTTAGAGACTCCCAGCTCCTACAATGAGCAGTTCTTC.